The sequence of this TCR beta chain was determined in a study of T cells in Graves' hyperthyroidism and ophthalmopathy. About the study: Any treatment followed the collection of peripheral blood at initial diagnosis.

This clonotype was seen many times. What it binds is unknown. The diagnostic basis comprised clinical symptoms, serum thyroxine and TRAb, thyroid ultrasound and orbital computed tomography. Using RNA transcripts as the source, TCR beta CDR3 regions were amplified. The TCR CDR3 was amplified in a first-round RT-PCR using the HTBI primer set. TCRdb used MiXCR to reprocess the multiplex PCR reads, holding one entry per CDR3 protein. Among hundreds of thousands of distinct CDR3 sequences, less than 25% were seen once, and the ten largest hold about half. The CDR3 runs 12 residues. Trimming took 3 bases from V and 6 from J, leaving 8 bases between them. Germline lookup yields CDR1 SEHNR and CDR2 FQNEAQ (reference sequence). Study-level results: Most thyroid clonotypes expanded above 0.001 appeared in blood too. Stable hyperthyroidism was separated from ophthalmopathy by a model based on 13 V-J features.

The sequence was obtained from a woman aged 70-85 years with Graves' ophthalmopathy. The sequencing sample was made of blood. The chain employs TRBV7-9 and TRBJ1-1; no reliable D call. The CDR3 DNA follows: TGTGCCAGCAGCTTCCCGGGCTCTGAAGCTTTCTTT. It translates to CASSFPGSEAFF.